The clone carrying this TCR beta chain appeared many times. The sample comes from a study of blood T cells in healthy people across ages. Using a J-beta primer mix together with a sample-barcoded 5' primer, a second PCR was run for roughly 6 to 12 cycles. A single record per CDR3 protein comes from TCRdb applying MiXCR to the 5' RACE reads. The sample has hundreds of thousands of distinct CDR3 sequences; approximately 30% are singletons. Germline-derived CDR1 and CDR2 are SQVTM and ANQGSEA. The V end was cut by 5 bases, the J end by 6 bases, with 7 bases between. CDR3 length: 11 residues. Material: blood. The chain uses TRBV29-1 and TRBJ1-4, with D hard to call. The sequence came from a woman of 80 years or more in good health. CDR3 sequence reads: CSVIRDEKLFF. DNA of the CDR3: TGCAGCGTTATACGTGATGAAAAACTGTTTTTT.